Only one count was recorded for the clone carrying this T cell receptor beta chain. V dropped 4 bases and J dropped 2 bases, with 13 bases sitting between them. There are 15 residues in the CDR3. Per germline, CDR1 SEHNR and CDR2 FQNEAQ (reference sequence). These data originate in a study of blood T cell repertoires in COVID-19. Study summary: Samples of COVID-19 (acute and convalescent) were obtained from the United States, Italy and Spain. T cells, B-cell-depleted T cells, or PBMCs supplied cDNA or gDNA.

Repertoires were generated with immunoSEQ multiplex PCR, while TCRdb's copy carries only in-frame clones and drops some. The top ten hold less than 6% of the sample, which has a few hundred thousand clones, approximately 90% seen once. Before being deemed recovered, Cohort 3 donors had two negative PCRs, clearance, or symptom resolution. The origin of this receptor is a woman aged 30 to 39 who had recovered from COVID-19. The rearrangement links TRBV7-9 to TRBJ2-3; the D gene is possibly TRBD2 (7 bases). Sequenced input: PBMCs or T cells enriched from blood (not recorded which). The CDR3, as DNA: TGTGCCAGCAGCTATGGGGGGGCCCCCACAGATACGCAGTATTTT. Amino acid sequence: CASSYGGAPTDTQYF.